The present entry profiles one T cell receptor beta chain with its context. The source of the sample is a study of blood T cell repertoires in COVID-19. Study in general: PBMCs, B-cell-depleted T cells, or T cells were the source of the cDNA or gDNA that made up the material.

Looked up from germline, CDR1 is SEHNR and CDR2 is FQNEAQ (reference sequence). With 2 bases removed from V and 2 bases from J, the gap between germline ends came to 10 bases. The CDR3 is made up of 15 amino acids. The assay was immunoSEQ multiplex PCR, and TCRdb's table has in-frame clones only and misses some. The data show approximately 45,000 clones, with around 90% seen just once and over 1% held by the top ten. This clonotype was sampled from a woman aged 40-49 years with acute or convalescent COVID-19. This rearrangement joins TRBV7-9 to TRBJ1-3, with D possibly matching TRBD1 (5 bases). The sample consisted of peripheral blood. The CDR3 region is CASSLLGGAGNTIYF. The CDR3 nucleotides are TGTGCCAGCAGCTTATTAGGAGGGGCTGGAAACACCATATATTTT.